This TCR beta chain comes out of a study of CD8+ T cells in alopecia areata. Overall study context: Treated patients swallowed 5 to 10 mg of oral tofacitinib twice daily.

The CDR3 is 14 amino acids. J was trimmed by 9 bases and V by 3 bases; bases with no gene match: 6. The germline CDR1 and CDR2 sequences are GTSNPN and SVGIG (reference sequence). This clone was counted a single time. As for treatment: oral pan-JAK inhibitor, 5-10 mg twice daily. Extraction and reverse transcription of RNA yielded cDNA as the sequencing template. The repertoire was sequenced with immunoSEQ multiplex PCR; TCRdb's copy has only in-frame clones and lacks some. Of hundreds of thousands of clones in the sample, around 66% are singletons; the top ten hold more than 1%. This sequence joins TRBV30 and TRBJ2-1; 12 nucleotides match TRBD2. The sequence derives from a human donor with alopecia areata. The sequencing here drew on CD4+ T cells sorted from blood, taken between weeks 44 and 45, from a patient treated with tofacitinib. CDR3 in DNA: TGTGCCTGGAGAACTAGCGGGGGGCCCGGTGAGCAGTTCTTC. Translation gives CAWRTSGGPGEQFF.